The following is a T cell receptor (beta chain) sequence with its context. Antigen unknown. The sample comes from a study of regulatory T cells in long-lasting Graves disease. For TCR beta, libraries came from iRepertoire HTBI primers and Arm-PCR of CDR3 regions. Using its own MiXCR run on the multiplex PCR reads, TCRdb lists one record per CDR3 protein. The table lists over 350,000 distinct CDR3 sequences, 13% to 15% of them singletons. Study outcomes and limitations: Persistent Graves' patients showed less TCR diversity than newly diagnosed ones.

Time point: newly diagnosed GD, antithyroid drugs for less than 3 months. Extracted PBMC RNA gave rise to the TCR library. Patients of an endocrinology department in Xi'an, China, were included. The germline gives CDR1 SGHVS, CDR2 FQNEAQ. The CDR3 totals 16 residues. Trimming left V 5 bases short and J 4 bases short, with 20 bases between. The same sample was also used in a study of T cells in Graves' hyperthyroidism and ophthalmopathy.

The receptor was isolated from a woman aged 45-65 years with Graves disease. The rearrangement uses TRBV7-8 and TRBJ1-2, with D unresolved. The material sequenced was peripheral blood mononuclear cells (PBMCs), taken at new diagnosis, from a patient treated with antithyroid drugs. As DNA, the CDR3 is TGTGCCAGCAGCGAAAGGCTGGATAACTTCGGCTATGGCTACACCTTC. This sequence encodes CASSERLDNFGYGYTF.